There are a few counts of the clone carrying this T cell receptor beta chain. The antigen remains undetermined. The CDR3 is 14 residues long. Germline V lookup: CDR1 SGHNT, CDR2 YYREEE (reference sequence). Between the trimmed V and J ends, which lost 5 bases and 0 bases, there was a span of 9 bases. The source of the sample is a study of early T cells in non-severe SARS-CoV-2 infection. In the study overall: Alpha and beta chains were unpaired, from unsorted whole-blood bulk RNA.

Study results and caveats: Private and CD4 specificities were missed by VDJdb matching, which favored anti-spike CD8 responses.

The protocol attached unique molecular identifiers to individual cDNA molecules. TCRdb re-analysed the 5' RACE reads in MiXCR, keeping a single row per CDR3 protein. The sample has tens of thousands of distinct CDR3 sequences; roughly 5% are singletons. The chain couples TRBV5-4 to TRBJ2-1; no definite D call. The sequencing sample was made of whole blood. The receptor was isolated from an adult who was a healthcare worker with PCR-confirmed SARS-CoV-2 infection or an uninfected control (not recorded which). CDR3 loop: CASSPESSYNEQFF. The CDR3 nucleotides are TGTGCCAGCAGTCCGGAGAGCTCCTACAATGAGCAGTTCTTC.